This TCR beta chain was recorded in a study of blood T cell repertoires in COVID-19. Study-level background: From T cells, B-cell-depleted T cells, or PBMCs came the material, which was cDNA or gDNA.

V gave up 6 bases and J gave up 2 bases; unmatched junction bases: 10. Germline V gene sequence: CDR1 LGHNT, CDR2 FRNRAP. The CDR3 covers 16 residues. Patients of the Seattle cohort, enrolled during active infection, were followed longitudinally. Original processing notes: Quantification of nucleated cells was approximated via reference gene primer amplification. Generated by immunoSEQ multiplex PCR, the TCRdb table keeps only in-frame clones and is missing some. V and J calls and clone size are those listed in that table; D and trimming were worked out from the DNA. The sample yields about 100,000 clones, roughly 87% seen once.

The clonotype originates from a woman aged 45-60 years with COVID-19, enrolled during active disease. J is TRBJ1-3 and V is TRBV12-5; 7 bases are shared with TRBD1. The sequencing sample was made of peripheral blood. The CDR3 DNA sequence: TGTGCTAGTGGCATGGACAGGAAGGGACCTGGAAACACCATATATTTT. The encoded protein is CASGMDRKGPGNTIYF.